This T cell receptor beta chain came from a study of long-term antiretroviral therapy in people with HIV (dated by TCRdb to the early 2020s). Regarding the study in general: The earliest samples were collected approximately a decade before the 2015 WHO recommendation for immediate ART, a period when ART was typically delayed until CD4 counts fell. A total of 192 cryopreserved PBMC samples were contributed to the cohort by 30 adults with confirmed HIV infection, with samples collected serially over a mean of approximately six years (range 1-12). Among the 30 or so participants with HIV, eleven to twelve were female. No cross-contamination during QIAcube processing turned up in test extractions that ran a monoclonal T-cell line alongside approximately 35 polyclonal samples. This retrospective serial study examined whether starting ART and sustained HIV suppression were associated with changes in the composition and diversity of the TRB repertoire in peripheral blood. Broader findings and caveats from the paper: Compared with controls, HIV repertoires had narrower CDR3 length ranges, and the network structure pointed to an antigen-experienced repertoire that shifted only slightly toward naive after ART. Since PBMC availability was limited, sequencing covered only the TCR beta chain, with no alpha chain pairing. Expanded TRB clones identified before ART initiation dominated the repertoire across all time points, though the dominance fluctuated and decreased in many PLHIV after ART. Because pre-ART samples had limited cell numbers, unsorted PBMC were profiled rather than sorted CD4+ and CD8+ T cells. The samples were dated from about 2003 to 2018, and the ART regimens that were used may be less effective than current ART regimens. Starting ART was linked to a significant rise in TRB diversity, yet even after long-term ART the diversity remained significantly lower than in transplant donor controls. Inferences about post-ART repertoire changes are limited because no data were available on ART adherence, viral resistance or therapy changes.

Note on this clone: The antigen it binds to is not known. It has no much larger one-base neighbor in the sample; base qualities were not kept.

Participants were included only if at least one PBMC sample before ART initiation and at least two post-ART samples were available. Treatment was received in the United States of America by all participants with HIV. Before DNA extraction, cryopreserved samples of about 0.9-10 million PBMC were thawed and then washed. At the time of the earliest PBMC sample, participants with HIV were aged between about 20 and 54 years. PBMC samples were contributed by each participant from 1-4 timepoints before ART initiation and 2-8 timepoints after ART initiation, with a median of 7 samples. Serial HIV viral load, CD4+ T-cell count, ART history and demographic data were obtained for every participant. A Qiagen kit on a QIAcube was used to extract genomic DNA from unsorted PBMC, with samples processed in batches of 12. The immunoSEQ hsTCRB v3.0 assay was used at survey level resolution to sequence the TRB variable region. A depth of roughly 35,000-55,000 T-cell genomes per sample was targeted for TRB sequencing. Pooled TRB libraries were sequenced on an Illumina MiSeq with a v3 150-cycle kit. From the authors' description of their analysis: Repertoire analysis ran in R within a reproducible Nextflow workflow covering QC, data transformation and analysis. Custom analyses were implemented in LymphoSeq2, an R package for AIRR-Seq data exploration. Four samples yielding fewer than 5000 total TRB sequences were excluded, leaving 150 to 200 analyzed HIV repertoires. Among the 180 to 200 retained HIV repertoires, 55 to 60 were collected before ART initiation and 120 to 140 were collected after ART initiation. Repertoires were downsampled to 5000 TRB nucleotide sequences, and summary statistics were averaged over 100 downsampling iterations. TRB sequences were retained for analysis only if CDR3 regions of at least seven amino acids were present. Diversity was measured with a Shannon entropy-derived clonality score and the Gini coefficient. In the repertoire networks, any two of the top 5000 CDR3 amino acid sequences were connected whenever the two sequences differed by an edit distance of one. For TRB CDR3 amino acid sequences, antigen specificity groups and MHC restriction were predicted with GLIPH2. Known CMV, EBV, HIV or tissue antigen associations were flagged by matching CDR3 amino acid sequences against VDJdb and McPAS-TCR. Pre-ART, post-ART and control groups were compared with Wilcoxon signed-rank tests and Holm-Bonferroni correction. Entries here come from immuneACCESS through TCRdb and include only in-frame sequences with V and J called. Some clones fail to appear in such tables; in the studies checked, an unresolved V gene covers under half of the shortfall, and the cause of the remainder is unknown. V, J and clone size were drawn from that table, and D and trimming were deduced from the DNA. In this sample the table shows 25,000 to 35,000 clones, about three quarters of which occur a single time. The ten largest clones take up less than 9.5% of the sample.

The germline ends are 10 bases apart after V is trimmed by 5 bases and J by 0 bases. The cysteine opens and the phenylalanine closes a CDR3 of 14 amino acids. The read is trimmed to its CDR3 DNA, 42 bases read in frame from base 1. CDR1 and CDR2 (MNHEY, SVGAGI) derive from the germline V gene. This material consisted of unsorted PBMCs, taken 3.1 years after starting antiretroviral therapy. This receptor chain uses TRBV6-5 and TRBJ1-1; the D segment cannot be called with confidence. This receptor was obtained from a woman aged 50 to 60 with HIV. The nucleotides are TGTGCCAGCAGTAACGGAAGACTGAACACTGAAGCTTTCTTT. Translated, it reads CASSNGRLNTEAFF.